This TCR beta chain was obtained from a study of memory CD4+ T cells and cytomegalovirus serostatus. Across the study: Healthy Belgian adult donors included about nine CMV-positive and fewer than 25 CMV-negative people. The study, taken as a whole, reports: CD4+ memory repertoires contained 67 of 164 reported CMV TCRbeta sequences. The CMV-associated TCR signature appears largely within the CD4+ memory repertoire.

Sequenced by immunoSEQ multiplex PCR; TCRdb stores in-frame clones only, minus some. This repertoire shows roughly 42,000 clones, just under 80% found once; its top ten account for roughly 0.6%. The CDR3 length is 13 residues. From germline, CDR1 is SGHRS and CDR2 YFSETQ. The V end lost 1 base, the J end lost 6 bases, and 10 bases lay between the germline ends. Single viable CD3+CD4+CD8-CD45RO+ cells were sorted as the memory CD4+ T cells. After thawing, CD4+ T cells were positively selected. With regard to this clone: The antigen is unknown.

The genes are TRBV5-1 and TRBJ1-1, with D perhaps TRBD1 (5 bases). Sequencing was carried out using memory CD4+ T cells from blood. The clonotype was recovered from an adult in good health and CMV-seronegative. The CDR3, as DNA: TGCGCCAGCAGCTTGACAGGTATCGCTGAAGCTTTCTTT. Translated, it gives CASSLTGIAEAFF.